A single sample is the source of the 8 T cell receptor beta chains below, sequenced in a study of blood T cell repertoires in COVID-19. The table came from immunoSEQ multiplex PCR; TCRdb's copy has only in-frame clones and leaves some out. The sample includes approximately 140,000 clones, over 80% of them seen just once. The sample comprised PBMCs or T cells enriched from blood (not recorded which). These receptors were collected from a woman aged 45-60 years who had been exposed to COVID-19.

This rearrangement joins TRBV29-1 to TRBJ2-2; 8 bases agree with TRBD1. Germline loops: CDR1 SQVTM, CDR2 ANQGSEA. The CDR3 totals 15 residues. V shed 2 bases, J shed 5 bases, and the junction held 7 bases outside the gene matches. In nucleotides, the CDR3 is TGCAGCGTTGAAAAGTCCGGACAGGGAACCGGGGAGCTGTTTTTT. Its protein product is CSVEKSGQGTGELFF.

The J gene is TRBJ1-2, the V gene TRBV5-4; the match to TRBD1 covers 8 bases. CDR1 and CDR2 (germline): SGHNT, YYREEE (reference sequence). V lost 4 bases and J lost 4; bases outside the gene matches: 3. CDR3 length equals 13 residues. The DNA of the CDR3 is TGTGCCAGCAGCGTCGACAGGGGCTATGGCTACACCTTC. Translating it yields CASSVDRGYGYTF.

The chain links TRBV3-1 (or the pseudogene TRBV3-2) to TRBJ1-1; D possibly corresponds to TRBD1 (6 bases). The CDR3 consists of 16 residues. Germline V lookup: CDR1 LGHDT, CDR2 YNNKEL (reference sequence). The V end lost 3 bases, the J end lost 3 bases, and 17 bases lay between the germline ends. The CDR3 here is CASSHSRGARDTEAFF. Here the CDR3 DNA reads TGTGCCAGCAGCCATTCTCGGGGGGCGCGGGACACTGAAGCTTTCTTT.

The chain carries TRBV6-1 and TRBJ2-1; 9 bases agree with TRBD2. V dropped 1 base and J dropped 8; count of bases not matched to a gene: 9. CDR3 length: 16 amino acids. Germline V gives CDR1 MNHNS, CDR2 SASEGT. As DNA, the CDR3 is TGTGCCAGCAGTGAAGTCGTAGCGGGAGTAGCCCATGAGCAGTTCTTC. This encodes CASSEVVAGVAHEQFF.

This sequence joins TRBV30 and TRBJ2-7, with a tentative D call TRBD2 (5 bases). The CDR3 extends over 15 amino acids. The germline V gene encodes CDR1 GTSNPN and CDR2 SVGIG (reference sequence). Trimming took off 1 base at V and 1 base at J, with 14 bases between the two ends. CDR3: CAWSARRALSYEQYF. CDR3 nucleotide sequence: TGTGCCTGGAGTGCCCGGCGGGCCTTATCCTACGAGCAGTACTTC. Full variable domain (missing parts from reference TRBV30 and TRBJ2-7): SQTIHQWPATLVQPVGSPLSLECTVEGTSNPNLYWYRQAAGRGLQLLFYSVGIGQISSEVPQNLSASRPQDRQFILSSKKLLLSDSGFYLCAWSARRALSYEQYFGPGTRLTVT.

This sequence joins TRBV30 and TRBJ1-1; 12 nucleotides align to TRBD1. V dropped 8 bases and J dropped 9; count of bases not matched to a gene: 7. Germline CDR1 is GTSNPN and CDR2 is SVGIG (reference sequence). CDR3 size: 12 residues. The CDR3 loop reads CAGGQGASQAFF. The CDR3 DNA reads as TGTGCCGGGGGACAGGGGGCTTCTCAAGCTTTCTTT.

The V and J genes are TRBV19 and TRBJ1-4, with TRBD1 as a possible D gene (5 bases). Germline CDR1 and CDR2: LNHDA and SQIVND (reference sequence). Trimming removed 4 bases from V and 1 base from J, with 10 bases in between. The CDR3 consists of 15 residues. Written as DNA, the CDR3 is TGTGCCAGTAGTAGCCGCGGGGGAACTAATGAAAAACTGTTTTTT. This gives the protein CASSSRGGTNEKLFF.

This chain links TRBV6-2 or TRBV6-3 with TRBJ2-1; 13 bases match TRBD2. Germline assignment: CDR1 MNHEY and CDR2 SVGEGT. J gave up 10 bases and V 0 bases, and 12 bases lay outside the gene matches. The CDR3 contains 18 residues. For the CDR3, the DNA is TGTGCCAGCAGTTACTCATGGACTAGCGGGAGTGAAGTTAACGAGCAGTTCTTC. It encodes CASSYSWTSGSEVNEQFF.